The 8 T cell receptor beta chains below were found in one sample sequenced in a study of cytomegalovirus exposure and HLA in healthy donors. Vbeta (60) and Jbeta (13) primers were used in the PCR. Sequenced by immunoSEQ multiplex PCR; TCRdb stores in-frame clones only, minus some. The sample records 180,000 or so clones, 82% being singletons. Source material: PBMCs. These receptor sequences come from a man aged 40-49 years in good health and CMV-seronegative.

CDR3 DNA: TGTGCCAGCAGTCCCAGGGGACAGCAGCATTCACCCCTCCACTTT. This translates into CASSPRGQQHSPLHF. The chain links TRBV28 to TRBJ1-6, with 7 nucleotides matching TRBD1. The germline V gene has CDR1 MDHEN and CDR2 SYDVKM. J was trimmed by 8 bases and V by 5 bases; bases with no gene match: 9. The CDR3 loop spans 15 amino acids.

V and J are TRBV7-2 and TRBJ1-3, with 7 bases fitting TRBD1. Germline V gene data show CDR1 as SGHTA and CDR2 as FQGNSA. This CDR3 has 14 residues. The V segment lost 3 bases and the J segment 3 bases; nucleotides outside the gene matches: 2. The CDR3 reads CASSLSGGGNTIYF. CDR3 bases: TGTGCCAGCAGCTTGTCAGGGGGTGGAAACACCATATATTTT.

This sequence joins TRBV6-5 and TRBJ1-3; 9 bases are a match to TRBD1. The junction had 4 bases not matched to a gene; V was cut back by 4 bases and J by 3 bases. The CDR3 consists of 15 residues. Germline CDR1 is MNHEY and CDR2 is SVGAGI. The CDR3 is CASSFSDRGGNTIYF. The CDR3 DNA sequence: TGTGCCAGCAGTTTCTCGGACAGGGGTGGAAACACCATATATTTT.

The chain uses TRBV2 and TRBJ1-1, with D possibly TRBD1 on 6 matching bases. Per the germline V gene, CDR1 is SNHLY and CDR2 is FYNNEI. This CDR3 region has 17 residues. V lost 5 bases to trimming and J lost 0 bases, with 19 bases between them. The CDR3 nucleotides read TGTGCCAGCAGTTCATCCGGGACACCAAAGATGAACACTGAAGCTTTCTTT. It codes for CASSSSGTPKMNTEAFF.

The chain recombines TRBV18 with TRBJ2-5, with 9 bases aligning to TRBD1. With the DNA end fitting TRBJ2-7 better, the J assignment may be wrong. Looked up from germline, CDR1 is KGHSH and CDR2 is LQKENI. The CDR3 has 15 residues. The CDR3: CASSPGQGHSYEQYF. The CDR3 DNA sequence: TGTGCCAGCTCACCGGGACAGGGTCACTCCTACGAGCAGTACTTC.

The V call is TRBV5-5, the J call TRBJ1-3; D uncertain. V gave up 1 base and J gave up 3 bases, with 2 bases separating them. The CDR3 sequence is 12 residues long. From germline, CDR1 is SGHKS and CDR2 YYEKEE (reference sequence). The chain's CDR3 is CASSLYGNTIYF. As DNA, the CDR3 is TGTGCCAGCAGCTTGTATGGAAACACCATATATTTT.

V and J are TRBV7-9 and TRBJ2-7; 7 nucleotides align to TRBD2. Unmatched junction bases numbered 2, after V lost 4 bases and J lost 2 bases. This CDR3 contains 13 residues. Germline V CDR1 and CDR2: SEHNR, FQNEAQ (reference sequence). CDR3: CASSSTSAYEQYF. Here the CDR3 DNA reads TGTGCCAGCAGCTCAACTAGCGCCTACGAGCAGTACTTC.

J is TRBJ1-4 and V is TRBV27; possibly TRBD1 for D (6 bases). V was cut by 6 bases and J by 2 bases, with 10 bases left in between. The CDR3 is 14 amino acids. CDR1 MNHEY and CDR2 SMNVEV come from the germline V gene (reference sequence). CDR3 loop: CASRLQGTNEKLFF. CDR3 coding DNA: TGTGCCAGCAGATTGCAGGGGACTAATGAAAAACTGTTTTTT.